This T cell receptor beta chain was profiled in a study of shared clonotypes between healthy human individuals (dated by TCRdb to about 2020). The study in broad terms: The cohort comprised a couple of women and a few men aged 18 to 49 years. For each donor, CD4 naive and CD4 memory were each run on three plates, CD8 naive on two plates, and CD8 memory on one plate. To estimate repertoire size and how much clonotype sharing occurs between individuals, the study deeply sequenced the blood TCR repertoires of 4 to 6 healthy adults. To increase sequencing depth and limit assay-specific biases, TCR repertoire library preparation and sequencing were carried out by different laboratories using diverse techniques. Per donor, leukapheresis produced somewhere between about 0.85 and 10 billion PBMCs.

Looking up the germline V gene yields CDR1 SGDLS and CDR2 YYNGEE. The CDR3 runs 14 residues from the cysteine to the phenylalanine. CDR3 DNA only is kept here, 42 bases in frame from base 1. Trimming accounts for 5 bases at V and 6 bases at J, while the number of junction bases matched to no gene is 7. Using the deep immunoSEQ assay, TCR CDR3 regions were amplified from genomic DNA by multiplex PCR. Extracted genomic DNA from each cell subset was distributed evenly across all wells of several immunoSEQ 96-well plates, and each plate was treated as a replicate. For sorted subsets, about 200 ng genomic DNA, equal to 30,000 to 35,000 T cell genomes, was loaded into each replicate PCR. Purified libraries were measured with a Qubit 3.0 fluorometer, size-checked on a Bioanalyzer 2100, and measured again with the KAPA Library Quantification kit. Every immunoSEQ 96-well plate was sequenced on a dedicated single-read 150-cycle Illumina NextSeq 550 flow cell. The authors' pipeline ran thus. The immunoSEQ output contained only junctional sequences without quality scores, so filtering could not match that applied to full-length reads. Sequences were annotated with PyIR, a Python wrapper for IgBLAST v1.9, using IMGT germline references to assign V/J genes and CDR3. Reads were removed for weak V/J assignments (E-value above 1e-6), missing CDR3, stop codons, out-of-frame junctions, or ambiguous translated residues. V3J clonotypes were defined by identical inferred V gene, J gene, and CDR3 amino acid sequence. To compute the percentage overlap between repertoires, the number of shared unique clonotypes was divided by the size of the smaller repertoire. Three approaches were used to assess repertoire richness: RTK rarefaction, the Chao1 estimator, and Recon v2.1 estimates of unobserved clonotypes. Generation probabilities for all TCRbeta clonotypes obtained by the gDNA method from a handful of donors were computed using OLGA. TCRdb retrieved this table from immuneACCESS and kept in-frame rearrangements only. Not all clones are present; in checked studies, unresolved V genes account for under half, and no reason is known for the remainder. D and trimming come from the DNA, and the V and J calls and clone size come from that table. Across this sample there are a few million clones, with about 94% seen only once. The top ten clonotypes cover 1.5% to 2% of the sample.

CD8 naive samples were CD45RO-negative cells positively selected for CCR7, giving a CD45RA+CCR7+ population that excluded TemRA cells. Donors were healthy HIV-negative adults with no recently reported acute infections or vaccinations. Every donor was a Caucasian adult residing in Nashville, Tennessee, USA. After blood collection by leukapheresis, PBMCs were isolated using Ficoll-Histopaque density gradient centrifugation and then cryopreserved in the vapor phase of liquid nitrogen. Analytical flow cytometry was used to check the purity and quantity of each magnetically sorted T cell population. Genomic DNA was isolated from each sorted fraction and quantified by UV absorbance on a Nanodrop 2000c. The research as a whole found: When several donors were compared, the shared fraction of clonotypes was around 5% for naive CD4, less than 4% for naive CD8, 2.3% for memory CD4, and 0.4% for memory CD8. Estimated clonotype richness was generally larger for naive than for memory subsets. The small number of donors limited the genetic and exposure-history diversity represented. Sampling was restricted to blood, and TCR repertoires in tissues likely differ from the TCR repertoires found in blood. Higher generation probabilities were observed for clonotypes shared by all four sorted-subset donors than for non-shared clonotypes. Based on pairwise subsampling, the degree of clonotype sharing among donors was expected to be affected by sequencing depth. Even with the large sequencing depth, rarefaction of the sorted-subset datasets indicated that sequencing was incomplete.

A note on this clone: Its antigen target is currently unknown. No much larger clonotype is one base removed from it; base qualities were not supplied.

The clonotype comes from a man aged 18 to 30 in good health. Some clones in this sample may be carry-over from other donors' samples. The specimen sequenced was naive CD8+ T cells from PBMCs. What this sample's cell subset or site label stands for: CD45RA+CCR7+. The sequence joins TRBV9 to TRBJ2-1; TRBD2 lines up with 8 middle nucleotides. The DNA reads TGTGCCAGCAGTCCCGGGGGGGGCCCCAATGAGCAGTTCTTC. Protein translation: CASSPGGGPNEQFF.